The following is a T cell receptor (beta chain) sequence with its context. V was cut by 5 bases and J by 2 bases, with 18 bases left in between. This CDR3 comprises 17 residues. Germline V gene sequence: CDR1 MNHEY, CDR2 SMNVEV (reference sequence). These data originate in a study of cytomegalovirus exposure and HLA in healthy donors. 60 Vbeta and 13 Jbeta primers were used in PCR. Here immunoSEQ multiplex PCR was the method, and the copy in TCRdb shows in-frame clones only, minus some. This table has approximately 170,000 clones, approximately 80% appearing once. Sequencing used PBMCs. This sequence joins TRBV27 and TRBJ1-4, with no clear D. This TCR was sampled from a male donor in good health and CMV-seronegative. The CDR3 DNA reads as TGTGCCAGCAGTCCTTGGCTCGCGGCAGCGACTAATGAAAAACTGTTTTTT. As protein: CASSPWLAAATNEKLFF.